Included here is one T cell receptor beta chain sequence, with context. Its antigen remains unidentified. Per-nucleotide qualities are absent, and no much larger clonotype sits a single base away. This entry belongs to a study of Ad26.COV2.S vaccination and SARS-CoV-2 variants (dated by TCRdb to the early 2020s). With respect to the entire study: Vaccine-arm donors were drawn from COV1001, a multicentre, randomized, double-blind, placebo-controlled phase I-IIa trial of Ad26.COV2.S in healthy adults. Trial participants were randomized into five groups of five: low-dose or high-dose Ad26.COV2.S given once or twice, or placebo on both occasions. Throughout the experiments and outcome assessment, investigators stayed blinded to trial group allocation. Ad26.COV2.S was administered intramuscularly at 5 x 10^10 or 1 x 10^11 viral particles, either as a single shot or as two shots given 56 days apart. A total of around 32 samples were included in the TCR-sequenced set, comprising some 20 Ad26.COV2.S vaccine recipients, 5 placebo recipients and 8 SARS-CoV-2 convalescent individuals. TCRbeta repertoire sequencing served as the tool for gauging how specific and how broad the SARS-CoV-2-reactive T cell receptors were following Ad26.COV2.S vaccination.

The CDR3 measures 14 amino acids from cysteine to phenylalanine. Here the CDR3 DNA is all that survives: 42 bases in frame from base 1. V was cut back by 2 bases and J by 0 bases, leaving a gap of 5 bases between them. From the germline V gene, CDR1 is KGHSH and CDR2 is LQKENI. Study-wide findings and limitations: Higher spike-specific TCR breadth was observed in Ad26.COV2.S recipients than in placebo recipients (P = 0.0014). Comparable non-spike TCR breadth was observed between vaccine and placebo recipients, consistent with only spike being contained in the vaccine. After vaccination, substantial breadth of spike-specific CD8+ and CD4+ T cell responses was reported. The study was not powered to compare responses between vaccine doses or regimens. The authors noted that total T cell responses may have been underestimated by the TCR breadth and depth analyses.

TCRbeta CDR3 regions were sequenced with the immunoSEQ Assay. After extraction, genomic DNA underwent amplification by bias-controlled multiplex PCR, followed by high-throughput sequencing. The original pipeline was this. To quantify the absolute abundance of each unique TCRbeta CDR3 region, sequences were collapsed and filtered. T cell fraction was estimated by normalizing TCRbeta template counts to usable DNA, with usable DNA measured through amplification of reference genes found in all nucleated cells. Repertoire TCRs were annotated as SARS-CoV-2-specific when V gene, CDR3 amino acid sequence and J gene were exactly matched to a known reactive TCR set. The reference SARS-CoV-2 TCR set came from MIRA and was filtered for enrichment in COVID-19-positive ImmuneCODE repertoires, removing public or cross-reactive TCRs. Based on the MIRA antigens, annotated TCRs were further analysed at the level of specific ORF or position within ORF. Depth was the summed frequency of annotated unique rearrangements, while breadth was defined as annotated unique rearrangements over total unique productive rearrangements. TCR breadth was compared between groups using two-sided Wilcoxon rank-sum tests. TCRdb holds this immuneACCESS table with in-frame rearrangements only. Some clones are missing; in checked studies, unresolved V genes explain under half, and the rest has no known cause. The D gene and trimming were derived from the DNA, and the V and J assignments and clone size from that table. The table for this sample lists 300,000 to 350,000 clones; about 90% of them were counted only once. 4.5% to 5.5% of the sample is taken by the ten largest.

Explained via the paper, the treatment or condition label denotes: about 20 received Ad26.COV2.S at low or high dose, single or two shots; about 5 received placebo; per-sample allocation not given. Repertoires of vaccine and placebo recipients were sequenced from samples taken on day 63 after the first injection. In Cohort 1b, around 25 adults aged 18-55 years were enrolled at a single site in Boston, USA, between 29 July and 7 August 2020. Ad26.COV2.S was a replication-incompetent adenovirus type 26 vector expressing a prefusion-stabilized SARS-CoV-2 spike protein from the original Wuhan strain. This receptor was identified in a person aged 18-60 years who received the Ad26.COV2.S COVID-19 vaccine or a placebo. The sequencing used peripheral blood, collected in a trial of Ad26.COV2.S vaccine versus placebo. In this chain, TRBV18 is recombined with TRBJ2-1; the D gene lacks a confident call. The DNA sequence is given as TGTGCCAGCTCACCAGGGCGCTCCTACAATGAGCAGTTCTTC. It is translated as CASSPGRSYNEQFF.